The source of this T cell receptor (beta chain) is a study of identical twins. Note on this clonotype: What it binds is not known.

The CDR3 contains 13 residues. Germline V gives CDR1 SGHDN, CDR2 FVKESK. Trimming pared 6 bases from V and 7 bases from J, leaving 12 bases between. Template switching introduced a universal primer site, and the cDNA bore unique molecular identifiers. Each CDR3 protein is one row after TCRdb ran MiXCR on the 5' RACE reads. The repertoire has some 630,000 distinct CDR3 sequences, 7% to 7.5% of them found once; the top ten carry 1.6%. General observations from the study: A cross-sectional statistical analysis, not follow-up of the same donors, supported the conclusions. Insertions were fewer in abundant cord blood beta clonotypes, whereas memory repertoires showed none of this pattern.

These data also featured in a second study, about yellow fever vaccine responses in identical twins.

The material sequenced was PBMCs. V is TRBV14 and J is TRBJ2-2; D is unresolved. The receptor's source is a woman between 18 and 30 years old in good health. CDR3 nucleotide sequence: TGTGCCAGCAGTCTCGACACCTTCGGGGAGCTGTTTTTT. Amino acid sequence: CASSLDTFGELFF.